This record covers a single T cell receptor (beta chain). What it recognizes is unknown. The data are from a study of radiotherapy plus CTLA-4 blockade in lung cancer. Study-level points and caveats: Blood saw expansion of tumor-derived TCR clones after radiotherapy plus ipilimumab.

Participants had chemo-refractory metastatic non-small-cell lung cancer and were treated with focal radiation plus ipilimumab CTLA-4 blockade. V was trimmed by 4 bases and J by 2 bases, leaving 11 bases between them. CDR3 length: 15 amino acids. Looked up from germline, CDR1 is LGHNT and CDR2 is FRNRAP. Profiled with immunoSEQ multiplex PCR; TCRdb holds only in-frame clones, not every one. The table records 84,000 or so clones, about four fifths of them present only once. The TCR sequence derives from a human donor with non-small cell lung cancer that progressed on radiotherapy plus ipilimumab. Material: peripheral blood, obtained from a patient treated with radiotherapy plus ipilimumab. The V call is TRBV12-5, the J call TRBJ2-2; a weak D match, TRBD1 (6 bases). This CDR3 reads CASGWGQTNTGELFF. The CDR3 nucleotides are TGTGCTAGTGGTTGGGGGCAGACCAACACCGGGGAGCTGTTTTTT.